The 14 T cell receptor beta chains in this list originate from one sample, sequenced in a study of blood T cells in healthy people across ages. Primed by a sample-barcoded 5' primer and a J-beta primer mix, a second PCR proceeded for 7 to 11 cycles. Via MiXCR, TCRdb re-called the 5' RACE reads, giving one row per CDR3 protein. In the table there are more than 800,000 distinct CDR3 sequences, 29% of which are singletons. The sample comprised blood. All receptors derive from a woman older than 75 in good health.

Concerning this clonotype: A read error is possible here, since a much larger clone lies one base away. The chain is built from TRBV6-2 or TRBV6-3 and TRBJ2-1; 10 nucleotides align to TRBD2. The CDR3 is 14 amino acids. The germline V gene has CDR1 MNHEY and CDR2 SVGEGT. Trimming cost V 6 bases and J 8 bases; bases outside gene matches: 7. The CDR3 DNA reads as TGTGCCAGCAGGGGGACTAGCGTTTCCGATGAGCAGTTCTTC. Translation gives CASRGTSVSDEQFF.

The sample holds a few counts of this clonotype. The chain is built from TRBV18 and TRBJ2-3; no clear D. The CDR3 sequence is 15 residues long. In germline, CDR1 is KGHSH, CDR2 LQKENI. V gave up 3 bases and J gave up 0 bases, with 10 bases separating them. The CDR3 nucleotides read TGTGCCAGCTCACCTCGAAGGGCTAGCACAGATACGCAGTATTTT. Amino acids: CASSPRRASTDTQYF.

This clonotype was observed a handful of times. V is TRBV20-1 and J is TRBJ1-1; D uncertain. The CDR3 totals 12 residues. Looked up from germline, CDR1 is DFQATT and CDR2 is SNEGSKA (reference sequence). V lost 4 bases and J lost 1, with 7 bases in between. CDR3 DNA: TGCAGTGCTATGACCGAGAACACTGAAGCTTTCTTT. Encoded protein: CSAMTENTEAFF.

This clonotype has just a few counts. A single base separates this from a much larger clone, so it may be a read error. The chain couples TRBV6-2 or TRBV6-3 to TRBJ2-1, with D hard to call. This CDR3 is built from 12 residues. The V end lost 6 bases, the J end lost 2 bases, and 5 bases lay between the germline ends. The germline V gene encodes CDR1 MNHEY and CDR2 SVGEGT. The CDR3 DNA reads as TGTGCCAGCAGCGACGCCTACAATGAGCAGTTCTTC. This codes for CASSDAYNEQFF.

Details on this clonotype: A much larger clone sits a single nucleotide away, making a read error possible. This chain joins TRBV11-2 and TRBJ2-1; a weak D match, TRBD1 (5 bases). Trimming pared 4 bases from V and 12 bases from J, leaving 19 bases between. Germline CDR1 reads SGHAT; CDR2 reads FQNNGV. This CDR3 is 14 amino acids long. CDR3 residues: CASSYRSRVRGQFF. The DNA of the CDR3 is TGTGCCAGCAGCTACAGATCCAGGGTTCGAGGGCAGTTCTTC.

In this sample, this clonotype turned up many times. The gene calls are TRBV6-2 or TRBV6-3 and TRBJ1-5; 8 bases fit TRBD1. Per germline, CDR1 MNHEY and CDR2 SVGEGT. The CDR3 is 16 residues long. V shed 4 bases and J 2 bases; nucleotides not matched to a gene: 7. In DNA form, the CDR3 reads TGTGCCAGCAGTTCCTACAGGGGGTCGGGCAATCAGCCCCAGCATTTT. Its translation is CASSSYRGSGNQPQHF.

This clonotype occurred a few times. The V and J genes are TRBV20-1 and TRBJ2-6; tentatively, D is TRBD1 (5 bases). CDR1 is DFQATT, CDR2 SNEGSKA, per germline (reference sequence). With 2 bases removed from V and 0 bases from J, the gap between germline ends came to 8 bases. The CDR3 has 15 amino acids. The CDR3 protein is CSARKGDSGANVLTF. The CDR3 DNA reads as TGCAGTGCTAGAAAAGGGGACTCTGGGGCCAACGTCCTGACTTTC.

As concerns this clonotype: With a much larger clone just one base away, this may be a read error. This rearrangement joins TRBV14 to TRBJ2-7; TRBD1 matches at 7 bases. CDR3 length: 15 residues. V trimming: 1 base; J trimming: 7 bases; junction bases outside the gene matches: 10. Looked up from germline, CDR1 is SGHDN and CDR2 is FVKESK. The CDR3: CASSQAPGQTDEQYF. CDR3 bases: TGTGCCAGCAGCCAAGCCCCGGGACAGACGGATGAGCAGTACTTC.

In its sample, this clonotype was seen a few times. V and J are TRBV5-1 and TRBJ2-2; 11 nucleotides align to TRBD2. Germline V CDR1 and CDR2: SGHRS, YFSETQ. The ends lost 3 bases at V and 5 bases at J; junction bases unmatched: 9. The CDR3 extends over 17 amino acids. The CDR3 nucleotides are TGCGCCAGCAGCTCCGGACTAGCGGGCGGGTATACCGGGGAGCTGTTTTTT. Translation: CASSSGLAGGYTGELFF. Full variable domain (outside the CDR3, taken from reference TRBV5-1 and TRBJ2-2): KAGVTQTPRYLIKTRGQQVTLSCSPISGHRSVSWYQQTPGQGLQFLFEYFSETQRNKGNFPGRFSGRQFSNSRSEMNVSTLELGDSALYLCASSSGLAGGYTGELFFGEGSRLTVL.

Concerning this clonotype: A much larger clone lies one base from this, so it may be a read error. V usage is TRBV7-9 and J usage is TRBJ2-1; 10 nucleotides match TRBD2. V gave up 5 bases and J gave up 15 bases; unmatched junction bases: 19. This CDR3 is 16 amino acids long. The germline V gene has CDR1 SEHNR and CDR2 FQNEAQ (reference sequence). CDR3 loop: CASSRPPSGGALVRFF. DNA for the CDR3: TGTGCCAGCAGCCGACCCCCCAGCGGGGGGGCCTTGGTGCGGTTCTTC. The full variable domain, its missing parts supplied by reference TRBV7-9 and TRBJ2-1, is DTGVSQNPRHKITKRGQNVTFRCDPISEHNRLYWYRQTLGQGPEFLTYFQNEAQLEKSRLLSDRFSAERPKGSFSTLEIQRTEQGDSAMYLCASSRPPSGGALVRFFGPGTRLTVL.

Concerning this clonotype: Since a much larger clone is just one base distant, this may be a read error. The chain links TRBV10-3 to TRBJ2-7; 13 bases agree with TRBD2. J gave up 7 bases and V 3 bases, and 12 bases lay outside the gene matches. The CDR3 covers 17 residues. Germline lookup yields CDR1 ENHRY and CDR2 SYGVKD. In nucleotides, the CDR3 is TGTGCCATCAGTGAACCCACTAGCGGGGGGGCTCGAAATGAGCAGTACTTC. This translates into CAISEPTSGGARNEQYF.

At least ten counts were recorded for this clonotype. The V and J genes are TRBV29-1 and TRBJ2-7, with a tentative D call TRBD2 (6 bases). The V and J ends lost 6 bases and 6 bases respectively, with 15 bases between them. This CDR3 spans 12 amino acids. The germline CDR1 and CDR2 sequences are SQVTM and ANQGSEA. CDR3 nucleotide sequence: TGCAGCGTGGAGGGTGGGCGCCTCGAGCAGTACTTC. This codes for CSVEGGRLEQYF.

This clonotype has ten or more counts. The V gene is TRBV9, the J gene TRBJ2-3, with D possibly being TRBD1 (5 bases). The V end was cut by 3 bases, the J end by 4 bases, with 15 bases between. CDR1 and CDR2 from the germline V gene are SGDLS and YYNGEE. CDR3 length: 15 amino acids. The CDR3 coding sequence is TGTGCCAGCAGCGCCTTAGGGGCAGTCGCAGATACGCAGTATTTT. This encodes CASSALGAVADTQYF.

Concerning this clonotype: Being one base from a much bigger clone, this may be a read error. The chain employs TRBV12-3 or TRBV12-4 and TRBJ1-2; D unclear. This CDR3 region has 12 residues. The CDR3: CASRTSGSGCTF. The CDR3, as DNA: TGTGCCAGCAGAACCTCTGGCTCTGGCTGCACCTTC.